Below, 27 T cell receptor beta chains from the same sample are listed, as sequenced in a study of cytomegalovirus exposure and HLA in healthy donors. It was with 60 Vbeta and 13 Jbeta primers that the PCR ran. Profiling relied on immunoSEQ multiplex PCR, and the TCRdb table lists in-frame clones only, not all of them. The table shows some 90,000 clones, with about four fifths occurring only once. Material for sequencing was PBMCs. Receptor source: a human donor in good health.

This clone was observed a few times. The rearrangement uses TRBV7-9 and TRBJ2-7, with 9 bases identical to TRBD1. V shed 5 bases, J shed 2 bases, and the junction held 10 bases outside the gene matches. This CDR3 is 16 amino acids long. CDR1 SEHNR and CDR2 FQNEAQ come from the germline V gene (reference sequence). CDR3 DNA sequence: TGTGCCAGCAGCACCACCGCCGGGACAGGGACCTACGAGCAGTACTTC. Protein sequence: CASSTTAGTGTYEQYF.

The chain employs TRBV6-5 and TRBJ2-7; D might be TRBD1 (6 bases). V lost 6 bases and J 0 bases, leaving 12 bases between the germline ends. From germline, CDR1 is MNHEY and CDR2 SVGAGI. CDR3 length: 14 residues. CDR3: CASSRQVGSYEQYF. The CDR3 nucleotides are TGTGCCAGCAGCCGACAGGTTGGCTCCTACGAGCAGTACTTC.

The V and J genes are TRBV27 and TRBJ2-3; 8 bases are shared with TRBD2. Germline CDR1 and CDR2: MNHEY and SMNVEV (reference sequence). CDR3 length: 15 residues. The ends lost 3 bases at V and 0 bases at J; junction bases unmatched: 2. The CDR3 DNA reads TGTGCCAGCAGTTTCTCTAGCGGGAGCACAGATACGCAGTATTTT. It specifies CASSFSSGSTDTQYF.

V and J are TRBV2 and TRBJ2-2; 8 nucleotides agree with TRBD1. The junction had 8 bases not matched to a gene; V was cut back by 0 bases and J by 5 bases. The CDR3 is made up of 17 amino acids. The germline V gene has CDR1 SNHLY and CDR2 FYNNEI. CDR3 sequence: CASSEALWDRRTGELFF. CDR3 sequence (DNA): TGTGCCAGCAGTGAAGCGCTTTGGGACAGGCGAACCGGGGAGCTGTTTTTT.

The rearrangement links TRBV29-1 to TRBJ1-2, with D perhaps matching TRBD1 (5 bases). The CDR3 is made up of 14 amino acids. The V and J ends lost 6 bases and 3 bases respectively, with 17 bases between them. Germline V gene lookup returns CDR1 SQVTM and CDR2 ANQGSEA. CDR3 loop: CSVDDSMGDYGYTF. The CDR3 DNA is TGCAGCGTAGATGACAGTATGGGCGACTATGGCTACACCTTC.

The V and J genes are TRBV7-9 and TRBJ2-7, with D maybe TRBD2 (5 bases). Germline V CDR1 and CDR2: SEHNR, FQNEAQ (reference sequence). The CDR3 contains 16 residues. Trimming left V 1 base short and J 5 bases short, with 18 bases between. CDR3 region: CASSLGIRGEGDEQYF. CDR3 DNA sequence: TGTGCCAGCAGCTTAGGAATCCGCGGAGAGGGCGACGAGCAGTACTTC.

This chain links TRBV7-8 with TRBJ2-7; 9 positions agree with TRBD1. CDR1 and CDR2 (germline): SGHVS, FQNEAQ. The CDR3 spans 15 residues. J lost 3 bases, V lost 1 base, and 4 bases had no gene match. CDR3 amino acids: CASSLDGQGSYEQYF. CDR3 bases: TGTGCCAGCAGCTTAGACGGACAGGGGAGCTACGAGCAGTACTTC.

With respect to this clone: The germline gene is not matched at one end of the junction; a read error may be the cause. This chain links TRBV7-7 with TRBJ2-7, with D unclear. The germline V gene encodes CDR1 SSHAT and CDR2 FNYEAQ (reference sequence). The CDR3 runs 14 residues. For the CDR3, the DNA is TGTGCTAGCAGCCCAGGCCCCAGCTCCTACGAGCAGTACTTC. Amino acid sequence: CASSPGPSSYEQYF.

This rearrangement joins TRBV7-9 to TRBJ2-5; 7 nucleotides align to TRBD2. Germline V gives CDR1 SEHNR, CDR2 FQNEAQ (reference sequence). The CDR3 extends over 16 amino acids. V trimming: 7 bases; J trimming: 2 bases; junction bases outside the gene matches: 13. CDR3 coding DNA: TGTGCCAGCATCCCCCTCGGATGGGGAGGGCAAGAGACCCAGTACTTC. Translation: CASIPLGWGGQETQYF.

The chain links TRBV29-1 to TRBJ2-7; 13 bases match TRBD2. Germline V lookup: CDR1 SQVTM, CDR2 ANQGSEA. The CDR3 is made up of 16 amino acids. J lost 3 bases, V lost 1 base, and 6 bases had no gene match. CDR3 sequence: CSVEGLAGGPVYEQYF. In DNA, the CDR3 is TGCAGCGTTGAAGGACTAGCGGGAGGTCCCGTCTACGAGCAGTACTTC.

DNA for the CDR3: TGTGCCAGCAGCCTCTACCCGGGACAGGGCTTTGAGCAGTACTTC. It translates to CASSLYPGQGFEQYF. The V and J genes are TRBV9 and TRBJ2-7; TRBD1 matches 9 bases. This CDR3 comprises 15 residues. The germline V gene encodes CDR1 SGDLS and CDR2 YYNGEE. V shed 4 bases, J shed 7 bases, and the junction held 12 bases outside the gene matches.

The CDR3 DNA sequence: TGTGCCAGCAGCGTTAAAGTGGGAGGGGGTGAGCAGTACTTC. Its protein is CASSVKVGGGEQYF. This chain links TRBV9 with TRBJ2-7, with D perhaps matching TRBD2 (7 bases). Germline V CDR1 and CDR2: SGDLS, YYNGEE. V gave up 2 bases and J gave up 7 bases, with 16 bases separating them. This CDR3 comprises 14 residues.

The chain carries TRBV7-6 and TRBJ2-7; maybe TRBD1 (6 bases). Germline V CDR1 and CDR2: SGHVS, FNYEAQ. Trimming removed 8 bases from V and 3 bases from J, with 20 bases in between. This CDR3 contains 15 residues. The CDR3 spells CASALGASKGYEQYF. CDR3 coding DNA: TGTGCCAGCGCCTTGGGGGCGTCGAAGGGCTACGAGCAGTACTTC.

The chain couples TRBV18 to TRBJ1-1; 7 bases fit TRBD1. The germline V gene has CDR1 KGHSH and CDR2 LQKENI. The V and J ends lost 0 bases and 5 bases, in that order; junction bases with no gene match: 6. CDR3 length: 15 amino acids. Here the CDR3 DNA reads TGTGCCAGCTCACCACCTAGGGGGCGTAGTACTGAAGCTTTCTTT. Residues: CASSPPRGRSTEAFF.

The chain carries TRBV7-9 and TRBJ2-3; TRBD2 matches 10 bases. The CDR3 spans 16 residues. The V gene's germline CDR1 is SEHNR and CDR2 FQNEAQ (reference sequence). V trimming: 5 bases; J trimming: 2 bases; junction bases outside the gene matches: 7. CDR3 amino acids: CASSTASGGSTDTQYF. In DNA, the CDR3 is TGTGCCAGCAGCACCGCTAGCGGGGGATCCACAGATACGCAGTATTTT.

The rearrangement uses TRBV15 and TRBJ1-1, with 8 bases lining up with TRBD1. Germline assignment: CDR1 LNHNV and CDR2 YYDKDF (reference sequence). V shed 3 bases and J 3 bases; nucleotides not matched to a gene: 6. This CDR3 has 15 residues. The CDR3 here is CATSSPGTGHTEAFF. The CDR3 DNA sequence: TGTGCCACCAGCAGTCCAGGGACAGGCCACACTGAAGCTTTCTTT.

The gene calls are TRBV4-3 and TRBJ2-5; D remains ambiguous. Germline V gives CDR1 LGHNA, CDR2 YSLEER. V lost 1 base and J 4 bases, leaving 7 bases between the germline ends. The CDR3 spans 13 residues. CDR3 protein: CASSQGRRETQYF. Written as DNA, the CDR3 is TGCGCCAGCAGCCAAGGTCGGAGAGAGACCCAGTACTTC.

A few counts support this clone. The V call is TRBV6-4, the J call TRBJ1-5; 8 positions agree with TRBD1. The germline CDR1 and CDR2 sequences are MRHNA and SNTAGT. V trimming: 7 bases; J trimming: 2 bases; junction bases outside the gene matches: 19. The CDR3 runs 19 residues. Written as DNA, the CDR3 is TGTGCCAGCACCGACGCCCCAGGGACAGGCCTACGGTGCAATCAGCCCCAGCATTTT. This gives the protein CASTDAPGTGLRCNQPQHF.

J is TRBJ2-7 and V is TRBV4-3, with D perhaps matching TRBD1 (6 bases). The CDR3 runs 16 residues. Germline assignment: CDR1 LGHNA and CDR2 YSLEER. V was clipped by 2 bases and J by 2 bases, with 16 bases between them. The CDR3 sequence: CASSQPGVRSTYEQYF. The CDR3 DNA follows: TGCGCCAGCAGCCAACCAGGGGTAAGGTCTACCTACGAGCAGTACTTC.

The chain employs TRBV4-2 and TRBJ1-5, with 9 bases aligning to TRBD1. CDR3 length equals 17 residues. Germline V CDR1 and CDR2: LGHNA, YNFKEQ. Trimming cost V 8 bases and J 2 bases; bases outside gene matches: 13. The CDR3 sequence is CASPDRGRPGRNQPQHF. The DNA for the CDR3 is TGTGCCAGCCCGGACAGGGGACGTCCAGGGCGCAATCAGCCCCAGCATTTT.

The chain joins TRBV19 to TRBJ1-1, with D unclear. The CDR3 length is 14 residues. CDR1 is LNHDA and CDR2 is SQIVND in the germline V gene (reference sequence). V lost 2 bases, J lost 4 bases, and 11 bases lay in between. The CDR3 sequence is CASSIRGLSTEAFF. The CDR3 DNA reads as TGTGCCAGTAGTATAAGAGGGTTAAGCACTGAAGCTTTCTTT.

This clone occurred a few times. The chain has TRBV21-1 and TRBJ2-5; the table's D call of TRBD1 was not tested on the DNA. TRBV21-1 is deemed a pseudogene. This CDR3 spans 16 amino acids. DNA for the CDR3: TGTGCCAGCAGCAAGGCGAGACAGGGGCCCCAAGAGACCCAGTACTTC. Translating it yields CASSKARQGPQETQYF.

This chain connects TRBV28 to TRBJ2-7; TRBD1 is a possible D gene (5 bases). The germline gives CDR1 MDHEN, CDR2 SYDVKM. CDR3 length: 13 residues. The V end lost 6 bases, the J end lost 0 bases, and 9 bases lay between the germline ends. CDR3 in DNA: TGTGCCAGCAGCCTTCAGGGCTCCTACGAGCAGTACTTC. This gives the protein CASSLQGSYEQYF.

The rearrangement links TRBV15 to TRBJ2-1; D might be TRBD1 (5 bases). V was shortened by 3 bases and J by 5 bases, with 11 bases between the two germline ends. This CDR3 comprises 14 residues. Germline V gene lookup returns CDR1 LNHNV and CDR2 YYDKDF (reference sequence). The CDR3: CATSSARGNNEQFF. The CDR3 nucleotides are TGTGCCACCAGCAGCGCTAGGGGAAACAATGAGCAGTTCTTC.

This clone was detected only a few times. The V gene is TRBV9, the J gene TRBJ2-7, with 7 bases that match TRBD1. The CDR3 contains 15 residues. The V gene end was trimmed by 3 bases and the J gene end by 0 bases; junction bases not matched to a gene: 6. Germline V gene sequence: CDR1 SGDLS, CDR2 YYNGEE. The CDR3 DNA sequence: TGTGCCAGCAGCGAGGGGACAGATGTCTCCTACGAGCAGTACTTC. It translates to CASSEGTDVSYEQYF.

The chain recombines TRBV14 with TRBJ1-1; no clear D. CDR3 size: 16 residues. Looked up from germline, CDR1 is SGHDN and CDR2 is FVKESK. The ends were cut back, 1 base at V and 4 bases at J, with 16 bases in the middle. The CDR3 is CASSQVAGWSITEAFF. CDR3 coding DNA: TGTGCCAGCAGCCAAGTGGCAGGTTGGTCGATCACTGAAGCTTTCTTT.

This chain connects TRBV29-1 to TRBJ2-3; 9 bases fit TRBD2. The CDR3 is 14 residues long. V gave up 6 bases and J gave up 6 bases; unmatched junction bases: 10. The germline V gene encodes CDR1 SQVTM and CDR2 ANQGSEA. CDR3 coding DNA: TGCAGCGTGGGAGGCGGGAGGGTTGGGGATACGCAGTATTTT. Its translation is CSVGGGRVGDTQYF.